This T cell receptor beta chain originates from a study of T cells in Graves' hyperthyroidism and ophthalmopathy. Overall study context: Sampling of peripheral blood happened at initial diagnosis, prior to any treatment.

Ophthalmopathy patients had Clinical Activity Score at least 3, NOSPECS grade at least 4, duration under 3 months. Diagnostic decisions used clinical symptoms, serum thyroxine and TRAb, thyroid ultrasound and orbital computed tomography. TCR beta CDR3 sequences were amplified from RNA transcripts. Primed by the HTBI set, a first-round RT-PCR was run on the TCR CDR3. TCRdb analysed the multiplex PCR reads with MiXCR anew, one entry per CDR3 protein. The data contain about 640,000 distinct CDR3 sequences, around 21% of them singletons. Note on this clonotype: At one boundary the junction diverges from the germline segment, which might be a read error.

The origin of this receptor is a man aged 25-45 years with Graves' ophthalmopathy. The sample comprised blood.

CDR3 sequence reads: CVSRKDPSNTDTQYF. CDR3 in DNA: TGTGTCAGCCGTAAGGACCCTTCTAACACAGATACGCAGTATTTT. The chain has TRBV2 and TRBJ2-3; D is ambiguous. The CDR3 loop spans 15 amino acids. Per the germline V gene, CDR1 is SNHLY and CDR2 is FYNNEI.